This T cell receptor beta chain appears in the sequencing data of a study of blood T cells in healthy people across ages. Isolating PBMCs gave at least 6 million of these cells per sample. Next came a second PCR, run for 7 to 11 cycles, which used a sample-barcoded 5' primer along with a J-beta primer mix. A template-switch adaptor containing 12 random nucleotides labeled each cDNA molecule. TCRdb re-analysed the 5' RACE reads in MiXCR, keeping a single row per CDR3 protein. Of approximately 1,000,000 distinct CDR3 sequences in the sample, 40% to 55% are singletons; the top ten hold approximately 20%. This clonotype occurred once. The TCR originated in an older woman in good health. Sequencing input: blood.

CDR3 sequence: CASSLDPRSGTQYF. The CDR3 DNA follows: TGTGCCAGCAGTTTGGACCCTAGGTCAGGTACGCAGTATTTT. The V call is TRBV6-2 or TRBV6-3, the J call TRBJ2-3; D unresolved. The V end lost 4 bases, the J end lost 8 bases, and 16 bases lay between the germline ends. The length of the CDR3 is 14 residues. CDR1 and CDR2 (germline): MNHEY, SVGEGT.